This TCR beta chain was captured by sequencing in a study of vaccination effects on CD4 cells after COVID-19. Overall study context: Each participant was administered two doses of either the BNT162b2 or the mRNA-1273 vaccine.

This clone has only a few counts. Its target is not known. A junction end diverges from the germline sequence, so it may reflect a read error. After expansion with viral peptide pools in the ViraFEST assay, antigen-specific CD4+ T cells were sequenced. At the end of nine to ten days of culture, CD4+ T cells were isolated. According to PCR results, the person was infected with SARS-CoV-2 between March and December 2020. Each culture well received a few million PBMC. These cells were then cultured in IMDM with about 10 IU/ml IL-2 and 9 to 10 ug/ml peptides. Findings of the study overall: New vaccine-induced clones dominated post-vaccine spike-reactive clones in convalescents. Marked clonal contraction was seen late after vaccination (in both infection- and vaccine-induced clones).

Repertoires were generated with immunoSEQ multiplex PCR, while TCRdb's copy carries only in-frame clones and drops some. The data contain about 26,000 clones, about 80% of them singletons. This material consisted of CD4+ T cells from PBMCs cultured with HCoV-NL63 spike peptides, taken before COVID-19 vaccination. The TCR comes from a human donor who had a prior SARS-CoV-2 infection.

The CDR3 sequence: CASSRTRNTGELFF. The DNA of the CDR3 is TGTGCTAGCAGCAGGACCAGGAACACCGGGGAGCTGTTTTTT. V is TRBV7-7 and J is TRBJ2-2; D is undetermined. The CDR3 consists of 14 residues. The V gene's germline CDR1 is SSHAT and CDR2 FNYEAQ (reference sequence).